This T cell receptor (beta chain) was recovered during a study of OX40 agonist ivuxolimab in advanced cancers. In the study overall: A mean age of roughly 62 years, range roughly 23 to 79, was recorded, and around 85% were male.

General observations from the study: The authors also found low normalized T-cell clonal expansion in some nonresponders. Those patients achieving a partial response at 0.1-3.0 mg/kg showed among the lowest clonal expansion.

As regards this clone: Its antigen remains unidentified.

The CDR3 is made up of 15 amino acids. Germline assignment: CDR1 SEHNR and CDR2 FQNEAQ (reference sequence). Trimming left V 0 bases short and J 0 bases short, with 9 bases between. Using immunoSEQ multiplex PCR, the repertoire was profiled, and TCRdb retains in-frame clones only, with some absent. The sample consists of 100,000 or so clones, over 75% of them appearing once. This specimen was CD4+ or CD8+ T cells sorted from blood, taken in a trial of the OX40 agonist ivuxolimab. This chain connects TRBV7-9 to TRBJ2-7; D is ambiguous. The TCR was taken from an adult with an advanced solid tumor such as melanoma, head and neck, liver or kidney cancer. The CDR3 nucleotides read TGTGCCAGCAGCTTAGCGGCTCCCGTCTCCTACGAGCAGTACTTC. Protein product: CASSLAAPVSYEQYF. The variable domain in full, completed from reference TRBV7-9 and TRBJ2-7, reads DTGVSQNPRHKITKRGQNVTFRCDPISEHNRLYWYRQTLGQGPEFLTYFQNEAQLEKSRLLSDRFSAERPKGSFSTLEIQRTEQGDSAMYLCASSLAAPVSYEQYFGPGTRLTVT.